This passage covers 24 T cell receptor beta chains from one sample sequenced in a study of shared clonotypes between healthy human individuals. Sequencing was performed with immunoSEQ multiplex PCR; in TCRdb, only in-frame clones are kept and a portion is missing. Of about 1,900,000 clones in the sample, over 85% were seen once. In the naive CD8 group, cells lacked CD45RO and were positively selected for CCR7, so terminally differentiated effector memory CD45RA+ cells were left out. Sequencing input: naive CD8+ T cells sorted from blood. All receptors come from a man aged 18-30 years in good health.

Of note for this clone: The sample holds other DNA sequences that translate to the same CDR3. The CDR3: CASSLTGPYEQYF. CDR3 coding DNA: TGTGCCAGCAGCTTGACAGGTCCCTACGAGCAGTACTTC. This rearrangement joins TRBV7-9 to TRBJ2-7, with D tentatively TRBD1 (6 bases). The CDR3 is 13 amino acids. Germline lookup yields CDR1 SEHNR and CDR2 FQNEAQ (reference sequence). V was pared by 3 bases and J by 2 bases, with 8 bases between.

The chain links TRBV5-6 to TRBJ2-7; D call uncertain. This CDR3 has 15 amino acids. Trimming took 0 bases from V and 3 from J, leaving 13 bases between them. Germline V lookup: CDR1 SGHDT, CDR2 YYEEEE. CDR3 sequence: CASSLEGRTFYEQYF. The CDR3 nucleotides read TGTGCCAGCAGCTTGGAGGGTAGGACGTTCTACGAGCAGTACTTC.

This clone turned up a few times. The chain uses TRBV7-9 and TRBJ2-1, with 12 nucleotides matching TRBD2. Germline loops: CDR1 SEHNR, CDR2 FQNEAQ (reference sequence). V shed 5 bases and J 6 bases; nucleotides not matched to a gene: 8. This CDR3 has 16 residues. CDR3 nucleotide sequence: TGTGCCAGCAGCCCCTTCGGGACTAGCGGGTTCAATGAGCAGTTCTTC. It is translated as CASSPFGTSGFNEQFF.

The chain joins TRBV5-6 to TRBJ2-1; D call uncertain. V dropped 1 base and J dropped 0 bases, with 5 bases sitting between them. CDR3 size: 14 residues. Per germline, CDR1 SGHDT and CDR2 YYEEEE. Here the CDR3 DNA reads TGTGCCAGCAGCTTGAGGGTCTCCTACAATGAGCAGTTCTTC. Translating gives CASSLRVSYNEQFF.

This clone was detected once. The chain employs TRBV7-2 and TRBJ2-1, with unresolved D. Trimming stripped 0 bases from V and 2 bases from J, with 11 bases between. The CDR3 is made up of 16 amino acids. CDR1 SGHTA and CDR2 FQGNSA come from the germline V gene. CDR3 bases: TGTGCCAGCAGCTTAGCCGCGACTTCCCCCTACAATGAGCAGTTCTTC. It yields the protein CASSLAATSPYNEQFF.

The table lists this clone with a count of one. CDR3 protein: CASSLVTSGSSYEQYF. The CDR3 DNA reads as TGTGCCAGCAGCTTAGTGACTAGCGGGAGCTCCTACGAGCAGTACTTC. This sequence joins TRBV7-6 and TRBJ2-7; 12 bases are a match to TRBD2. The trim removed 1 base at V and 0 bases at J, leaving 1 base unmatched. CDR3 length: 16 amino acids. The germline V gene encodes CDR1 SGHVS and CDR2 FNYEAQ.

The CDR3 DNA sequence: TGCGCCAGCAGCCAAGATCGAGCCTATGAACACCCTGAAGCTTTCTTT. It translates to CASSQDRAYEHPEAFF. The chain recombines TRBV4-3 with TRBJ1-1; no clear D. The germline gives CDR1 LGHNA, CDR2 YSLEER. V lost 0 bases to trimming and J lost 6 bases, with 17 bases between them. The CDR3 is 16 amino acids.

V usage is TRBV27 and J usage is TRBJ2-7; TRBD1 aligns across 7 bases. V shed 2 bases and J 1 base; nucleotides not matched to a gene: 2. The CDR3 runs to 14 residues. CDR1 MNHEY and CDR2 SMNVEV come from the germline V gene (reference sequence). The CDR3 sequence: CASSLKGASYEQYF. The CDR3 nucleotides are TGTGCCAGCAGTTTAAAGGGGGCTTCCTACGAGCAGTACTTC.

Of note for this clone: Different DNA sequences within this sample yield the same CDR3. The chain recombines TRBV6-5 with TRBJ2-2; D unclear. Trimming removed 0 bases from V and 5 bases from J, with 10 bases in between. Germline CDR1 and CDR2: MNHEY and SVGAGI. The CDR3 is 15 amino acids. The CDR3, as DNA: TGTGCCAGCAGTTACTCGGCCGGGCGGACCGGGGAGCTGTTTTTT. Protein: CASSYSAGRTGELFF.

The chain has TRBV5-1 and TRBJ2-7; 8 bases are a match to TRBD2. The J segment lost 0 bases and the V segment lost 4 bases, leaving 6 bases of the junction unmatched. The CDR3 length is 15 residues. CDR1 and CDR2 (germline): SGHRS, YFSETQ. The CDR3 here is CASSPGGGASYEQYF. CDR3 in DNA: TGCGCCAGCAGCCCGGGAGGGGGGGCCTCCTACGAGCAGTACTTC.

The V and J genes are TRBV21-1 and TRBJ2-5; TRBD2 is taken as the D call from the table, unchecked against the DNA. TRBV21-1 is a known pseudogene. CDR3 length: 15 amino acids. The CDR3 bases are TGTGCCAGCAGCAAACCAGGCCCCGGGGGAGAGACCCAGTACTTC. This gives the protein CASSKPGPGGETQYF.

This sequence joins TRBV27 and TRBJ1-2, with 7 bases that match TRBD1. Germline V lookup: CDR1 MNHEY, CDR2 SMNVEV (reference sequence). CDR3 length: 15 amino acids. J gave up 6 bases and V 4 bases, and 11 bases lay outside the gene matches. The CDR3 spells CASSSTGEGWDGYTF. The CDR3 nucleotides read TGTGCCAGCAGTTCTACAGGGGAAGGATGGGATGGCTACACCTTC.

Only one count was recorded for this clone. CDR3 sequence reads: CASTVAGGPADTQYF. CDR3 sequence (DNA): TGTGCCAGCACCGTAGCGGGAGGGCCGGCAGATACGCAGTATTTT. The V call is TRBV5-6, the J call TRBJ2-3, with TRBD2 matching 11 bases. The CDR3 is 15 amino acids. Germline CDR1 is SGHDT and CDR2 is YYEEEE. J gave up 4 bases and V 6 bases, and 7 bases lay outside the gene matches.

In regard to this clone: The same CDR3 can be traced to other DNA sequences in this sample. The rearrangement uses TRBV5-1 and TRBJ1-2, with a tentative D call TRBD1 (5 bases). The germline gives CDR1 SGHRS, CDR2 YFSETQ. CDR3 length: 14 residues. Trimming pared 0 bases from V and 4 bases from J, leaving 10 bases between. CDR3 residues: CASSLGDSSYGYTF. Written as DNA, the CDR3 is TGCGCCAGCAGCTTGGGTGACAGCAGCTATGGCTACACCTTC.

This chain uses TRBV5-6 with TRBJ1-4, with unresolved D. CDR1 is SGHDT, CDR2 YYEEEE, per germline. Trimming shortened V by 0 bases and J by 12 bases, and 12 bases separated the two germline ends. The CDR3 runs to 13 residues. CDR3 region: CASSLELLGELFF. The CDR3 DNA is TGTGCCAGCAGCTTGGAATTGCTCGGGGAACTGTTTTTT.

This chain connects TRBV27 to TRBJ2-1; D possibly corresponds to TRBD1 (6 bases). The length of the CDR3 is 13 residues. Per the germline V gene, CDR1 is MNHEY and CDR2 is SMNVEV (reference sequence). The V gene lost 2 bases and the J gene lost 6 bases, with 8 bases spanning the gap. This chain's CDR3 is CASSLDRFNEQFF. CDR3 DNA sequence: TGTGCCAGCAGTTTAGACAGGTTCAATGAGCAGTTCTTC.

The chain is built from TRBV11-2 and TRBJ2-7, with D perhaps given as TRBD1 or TRBD2 (5 bases each). The CDR3 runs to 15 residues. The ends were cut back, 5 bases at V and 3 bases at J, with 17 bases in the middle. Germline V gene data show CDR1 as SGHAT and CDR2 as FQNNGV. The CDR3 coding sequence is TGTGCCAGCAGCCGGAGTCAGGGCGGACTCTACGAGCAGTACTTC. Its protein is CASSRSQGGLYEQYF.

The J gene is TRBJ2-7, the V gene TRBV5-4, with D possibly matching TRBD1 (6 bases). The germline CDR1 and CDR2 sequences are SGHNT and YYREEE (reference sequence). The CDR3 runs to 12 residues. With 3 bases removed from V and 5 bases from J, the gap between germline ends came to 9 bases. CDR3 residues: CASSWDTDEQYF. CDR3 DNA sequence: TGTGCCAGCAGCTGGGACACGGACGAGCAGTACTTC. Filled out from reference TRBV5-4 and TRBJ2-7, the complete variable domain reads ETGVTQSPTHLIKTRGQQVTLRCSSQSGHNTVSWYQQALGQGPQFIFQYYREEENGRGNFPPRFSGLQFPNYSSELNVNALELDDSALYLCASSWDTDEQYFGPGTRLTVT.

This clone was seen only a few times. The sample carries other DNA sequences with the same CDR3. This chain joins TRBV11-2 and TRBJ2-7; D call uncertain. This CDR3 region has 13 residues. CDR1 is SGHAT, CDR2 FQNNGV, per germline. Trimming removed 0 bases at V and 0 bases at J, with 3 bases between. CDR3 sequence reads: CASSLDSSYEQYF. CDR3 DNA sequence: TGTGCCAGCAGCTTAGACAGCTCCTACGAGCAGTACTTC.

This rearrangement joins TRBV10-3 to TRBJ2-3, with TRBD2 identical over 8 bases. J gave up 4 bases and V 6 bases, and 9 bases lay outside the gene matches. Looked up from germline, CDR1 is ENHRY and CDR2 is SYGVKD. The CDR3 has 15 amino acids. The CDR3 here is CAISSSGSSPDTQYF. The CDR3 DNA reads TGTGCCATCAGCTCGAGCGGGAGTAGCCCAGATACGCAGTATTTT.

The chain has TRBV19 and TRBJ1-5; D not certain. The ends were cut back, 1 base at V and 2 bases at J, with 9 bases in the middle. The germline CDR1 and CDR2 sequences are LNHDA and SQIVND (reference sequence). CDR3 length: 15 amino acids. The CDR3 loop reads CASSIAGLGNQPQHF. The DNA for the CDR3 is TGTGCCAGTAGTATAGCTGGGTTGGGCAATCAGCCCCAGCATTTT.

The chain recombines TRBV9 with TRBJ2-7; TRBD1 might be the D (6 bases). CDR1 SGDLS and CDR2 YYNGEE come from the germline V gene. The CDR3 has 14 residues. The V gene lost 2 bases and the J gene lost 4 bases, with 13 bases spanning the gap. The CDR3 DNA follows: TGTGCCAGCAGCGTGGGTCTGCAGGGGTACGAGCAGTACTTC. It encodes CASSVGLQGYEQYF. The whole variable domain, filled in from reference TRBV9 and TRBJ2-7, reads DSGVTQTPKHLITATGQRVTLRCSPRSGDLSVYWYQQSLDQGLQFLIQYYNGEERAKGNILERFSAQQFPDLHSELNLSSLELGDSALYFCASSVGLQGYEQYFGPGTRLTVT.

The rearrangement joins TRBV6-1 to TRBJ1-2, with D possibly TRBD1 on 5 matching bases. V was clipped by 1 base and J by 2 bases, with 17 bases between them. CDR3 length: 17 residues. Germline V CDR1 and CDR2: MNHNS, SASEGT. CDR3 loop: CASSEGGRLGDNYGYTF. The CDR3 coding sequence is TGTGCCAGCAGTGAAGGCGGCCGCTTAGGGGACAACTATGGCTACACCTTC.

This clone has a single count. The gene calls are TRBV6-5 and TRBJ1-1; the match to TRBD1 covers 7 bases. Germline CDR1 reads MNHEY; CDR2 reads SVGAGI. The CDR3 contains 15 residues. The trim removed 0 bases at V and 2 bases at J, leaving 3 bases unmatched. This CDR3 is CASSYSGTDNTEAFF. CDR3 nucleotide sequence: TGTGCCAGCAGTTACTCGGGGACAGATAACACTGAAGCTTTCTTT.